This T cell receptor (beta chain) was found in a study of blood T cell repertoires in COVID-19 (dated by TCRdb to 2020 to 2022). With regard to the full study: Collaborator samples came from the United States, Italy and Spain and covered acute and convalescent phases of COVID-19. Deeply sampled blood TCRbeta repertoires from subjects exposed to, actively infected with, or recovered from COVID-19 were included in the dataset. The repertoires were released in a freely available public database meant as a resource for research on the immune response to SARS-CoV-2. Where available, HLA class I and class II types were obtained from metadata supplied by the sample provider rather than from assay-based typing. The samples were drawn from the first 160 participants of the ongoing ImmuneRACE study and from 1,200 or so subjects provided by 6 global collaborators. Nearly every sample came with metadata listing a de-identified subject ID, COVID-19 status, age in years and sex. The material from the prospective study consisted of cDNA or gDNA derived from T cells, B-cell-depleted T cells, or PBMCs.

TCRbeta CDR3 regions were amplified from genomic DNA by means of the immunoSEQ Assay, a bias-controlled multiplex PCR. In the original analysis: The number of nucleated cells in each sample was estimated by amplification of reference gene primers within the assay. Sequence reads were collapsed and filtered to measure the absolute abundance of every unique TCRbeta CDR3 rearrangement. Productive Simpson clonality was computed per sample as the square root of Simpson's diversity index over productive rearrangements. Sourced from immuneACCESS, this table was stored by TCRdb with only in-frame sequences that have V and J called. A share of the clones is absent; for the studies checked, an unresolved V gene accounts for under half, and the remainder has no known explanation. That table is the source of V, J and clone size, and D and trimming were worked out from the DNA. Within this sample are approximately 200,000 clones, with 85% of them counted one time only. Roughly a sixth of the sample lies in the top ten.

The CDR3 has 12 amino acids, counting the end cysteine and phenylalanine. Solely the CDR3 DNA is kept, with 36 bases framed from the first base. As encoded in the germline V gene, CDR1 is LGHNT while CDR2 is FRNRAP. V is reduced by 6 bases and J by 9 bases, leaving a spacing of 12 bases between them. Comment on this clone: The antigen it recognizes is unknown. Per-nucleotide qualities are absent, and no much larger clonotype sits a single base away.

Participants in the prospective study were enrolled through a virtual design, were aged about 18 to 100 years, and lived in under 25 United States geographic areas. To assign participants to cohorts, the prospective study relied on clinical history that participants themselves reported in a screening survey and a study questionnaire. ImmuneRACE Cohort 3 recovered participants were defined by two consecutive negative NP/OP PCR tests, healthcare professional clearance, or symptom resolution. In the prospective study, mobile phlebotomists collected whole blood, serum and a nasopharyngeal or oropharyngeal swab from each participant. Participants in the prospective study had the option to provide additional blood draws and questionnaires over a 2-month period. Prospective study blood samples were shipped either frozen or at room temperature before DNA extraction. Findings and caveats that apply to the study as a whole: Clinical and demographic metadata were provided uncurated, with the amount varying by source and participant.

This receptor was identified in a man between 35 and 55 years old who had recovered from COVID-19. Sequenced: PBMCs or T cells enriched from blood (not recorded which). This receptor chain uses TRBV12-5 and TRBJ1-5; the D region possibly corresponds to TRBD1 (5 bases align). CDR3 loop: CASGGRDSPQHF. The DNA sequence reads TGTGCTAGTGGGGGCCGGGACTCGCCCCAGCATTTT. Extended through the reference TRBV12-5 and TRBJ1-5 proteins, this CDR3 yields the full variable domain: DARVTQTPRHKVTEMGQEVTMRCQPILGHNTVFWYRQTMMQGLELLAYFRNRAPLDDSGMPKDRFSAEMPDATLATLKIQPSEPRDSAVYFCASGGRDSPQHFGDGTRLSIL.